The 16 T cell receptor beta chains reported below all come from one sample, sequenced in a study of blood T cells in healthy people across ages. The second PCR ran about 6 to 11 cycles with a sample-barcoded 5' primer and J-beta primers. TCRdb re-called the 5' RACE reads through MiXCR, storing one row per CDR3 protein. The sample lists approximately 780,000 distinct CDR3 sequences; around 24% were seen once. This sample was shared with a second study, whose subject was T cells of mothers and their children.

Sequencing used blood. The receptors shown here come from a boy aged 5 to 17 in good health.

About this clonotype: The junction departs from the called germline gene at one end, perhaps through a read error. V and J are TRBV6-6 and TRBJ1-3, with D unresolved. The CDR3 has 12 residues. Germline V CDR1 and CDR2: MNHNY, SVGAGI (reference sequence). The CDR3 region is CACSHTGNTIYF. Written as DNA, the CDR3 is TGTGCCTGCAGCCACACAGGAAACACCATATATTTT.

V and J are TRBV5-1 and TRBJ2-5; D is perhaps TRBD2 (5 bases). The last part of the DNA fits TRBJ2-7 better; the J call may be wrong. The CDR3 extends over 16 amino acids. Germline assignment: CDR1 SGHRS and CDR2 YFSETQ. The CDR3 DNA is TGCGCCAGCAGCTTGGTGAGGGTCGGAGGCTCCTACGAGCAGTACTTC. Translating gives CASSLVRVGGSYEQYF.

The rearrangement joins TRBV5-1 to TRBJ2-5; a weak D match, TRBD1 (7 bases). Germline V gene sequence: CDR1 SGHRS, CDR2 YFSETQ. The CDR3 has 15 residues. V gave up 2 bases and J gave up 4 bases, with 15 bases separating them. The CDR3 loop reads CASSFRGALRETQYF. The CDR3 DNA follows: TGCGCCAGCAGCTTCAGGGGGGCGTTACGAGAGACCCAGTACTTC.

This clonotype appeared a few times. The chain recombines TRBV4-1 with TRBJ2-1; D unresolved. Germline V gives CDR1 MGHRA, CDR2 YSYEKL. This CDR3 is built from 15 residues. Trimming pared 0 bases from V and 0 bases from J, leaving 6 bases between. CDR3 nucleotide sequence: TGCGCCAGCAGCCAAGATTCTAGCTCCTACAATGAGCAGTTCTTC. This gives the protein CASSQDSSSYNEQFF.

The V call is TRBV11-2, the J call TRBJ1-6; no clear D gene. Germline V gene data show CDR1 as SGHAT and CDR2 as FQNNGV. The CDR3 spans 15 residues. V lost 2 bases to trimming and J lost 3 bases, with 8 bases between them. The DNA for the CDR3 is TGTGCCAGCAGCTTACAGGATAACTATAATTCACCCCTCCACTTT. Translating it yields CASSLQDNYNSPLHF. The full variable domain, rest sourced from reference TRBV11-2 and TRBJ1-6, is EAGVAQSPRYKIIEKRQSVAFWCNPISGHATLYWYQQILGQGPKLLIQFQNNGVVDDSQLPKDRFSAERLKGVDSTLKIQPAKLEDSAVYLCASSLQDNYNSPLHFGNGTRLTVT.

This clonotype was detected only once. The chain is built from TRBV2 and TRBJ2-2, with a weak D call TRBD1 (6 bases). Germline values: CDR1 SNHLY, CDR2 FYNNEI. Trimming removed 10 bases from V and 9 bases from J, with 24 bases in between. There are 15 residues in the CDR3. The CDR3 here is CATRQSGVGVRELFF. The CDR3 nucleotides read TGTGCCACTCGGCAGTCAGGGGTAGGGGTCAGGGAGCTGTTTTTT. The complete variable domain, with remaining parts taken from reference TRBV2 and TRBJ2-2, reads EPEVTQTPSHQVTQMGQEVILRCVPISNHLYFYWYRQILGQKVEFLVSFYNNEISEKSEIFDDQFSVERPDGSNFTLKIRSTKLEDSAMYFCATRQSGVGVRELFFGEGSRLTVL.

This chain links TRBV6-1 with TRBJ1-4; 8 bases map to TRBD1. With V trimmed by 9 bases and J by 7 bases, 7 bases remained unmatched. Germline loops: CDR1 MNHNS, CDR2 SASEGT. This CDR3 spans 13 amino acids. DNA for the CDR3: TGTGCCAGTGACCTAGGACAGGGTGAAAAACTGTTTTTT. It is translated as CASDLGQGEKLFF.

This clonotype has just a few counts. The chain recombines TRBV7-9 with TRBJ2-5; a weak D match, TRBD1 (5 bases). This CDR3 is 16 amino acids long. Trimming removed 7 bases at V and 0 bases at J, with 18 bases between. The germline gives CDR1 SEHNR, CDR2 FQNEAQ (reference sequence). The CDR3 sequence: CASTPADTKYQETQYF. The CDR3 DNA reads TGTGCCAGCACCCCCGCGGACACGAAGTACCAAGAGACCCAGTACTTC.

This clonotype was observed a few times. This rearrangement joins TRBV7-2 to TRBJ2-7; tentatively, D is TRBD1 (6 bases). CDR1 and CDR2 (germline): SGHTA, FQGNSA. The CDR3 is 14 amino acids. Trimming left V 2 bases short and J 6 bases short, with 14 bases between. DNA for the CDR3: TGTGCCAGCAGCTTACAGGGGTTCGTACCCGAGCAGTACTTC. Translation: CASSLQGFVPEQYF.

This clonotype was seen a handful of times. The rearrangement links TRBV5-5 to TRBJ2-5; D not certain. This CDR3 comprises 14 residues. Trimming took off 1 base at V and 0 bases at J, with 7 bases between the two ends. The V gene's germline CDR1 is SGHKS and CDR2 YYEKEE (reference sequence). In nucleotides, the CDR3 is TGTGCCAGCAGCTTGTGGGCAGACCAAGAGACCCAGTACTTC. It encodes CASSLWADQETQYF.

Only one count was recorded for this clonotype. The rearrangement uses TRBV7-9 and TRBJ1-4; possibly TRBD1 for D (5 bases). The CDR3 is 14 residues long. V was trimmed by 1 base and J by 7 bases, leaving 10 bases between them. The germline CDR1 and CDR2 sequences are SEHNR and FQNEAQ (reference sequence). CDR3 nucleotide sequence: TGTGCCAGCAGCTTAGAGGGGCGGAGTGAAAAACTGTTTTTT. Translating gives CASSLEGRSEKLFF.

The V and J genes are TRBV10-3 and TRBJ2-7; 7 bases are shared with TRBD1. This CDR3 is built from 14 residues. Trimming removed 5 bases from V and 6 bases from J; junction bases left unmatched: 10. Germline CDR1 ENHRY, CDR2 SYGVKD. CDR3 DNA sequence: TGTGCCATCAGTACCGGGATCTCAGGGGGCGAGCAGTACTTC. This codes for CAISTGISGGEQYF.

The CDR3 DNA reads TGTGCCAGCAGCCGCGCGGCCAACGTCCTGACTTTC. It codes for CASSRAANVLTF. The V and J genes are TRBV5-6 and TRBJ2-6, with D uncertain. The V gene's germline CDR1 is SGHDT and CDR2 YYEEEE. The CDR3 has 12 amino acids. The germline V and J ends were trimmed by 4 bases and 6 bases, with 5 bases remaining between them.

This clonotype has more than one count but fewer than ten. The chain has TRBV29-1 and TRBJ2-3, with D unclear. The germline V and J ends were trimmed by 6 bases and 6 bases, with 16 bases remaining between them. Germline V gene data show CDR1 as SQVTM and CDR2 as ANQGSEA. CDR3 length equals 13 residues. CDR3 residues: CSVFNSGPDTQYF. The CDR3 DNA follows: TGCAGCGTCTTCAATTCGGGCCCGGATACGCAGTATTTT.

This clonotype appeared a few times. The chain is built from TRBV28 and TRBJ1-3; D is perhaps TRBD1 (5 bases). The CDR3 runs 17 residues. V gave up 9 bases and J gave up 0 bases, with 21 bases separating them. In germline, CDR1 is MDHEN, CDR2 SYDVKM. The CDR3 DNA reads as TGTGCCAGTTTGGACCACGTGGGGCGAAGCTCTGGAAACACCATATATTTT. It codes for CASLDHVGRSSGNTIYF.

J is TRBJ2-5 and V is TRBV7-3; D is perhaps TRBD2 (6 bases). TRBJ2-1 explains the end of the DNA better; the J call may be wrong. There are 13 residues in the CDR3. In germline, CDR1 is SGHTA, CDR2 FQGTGA. DNA of the CDR3: TGTGCCAGCAGCAACGCGGGGAATCGTGAGCAGTTCTTC. Amino acids: CASSNAGNREQFF.